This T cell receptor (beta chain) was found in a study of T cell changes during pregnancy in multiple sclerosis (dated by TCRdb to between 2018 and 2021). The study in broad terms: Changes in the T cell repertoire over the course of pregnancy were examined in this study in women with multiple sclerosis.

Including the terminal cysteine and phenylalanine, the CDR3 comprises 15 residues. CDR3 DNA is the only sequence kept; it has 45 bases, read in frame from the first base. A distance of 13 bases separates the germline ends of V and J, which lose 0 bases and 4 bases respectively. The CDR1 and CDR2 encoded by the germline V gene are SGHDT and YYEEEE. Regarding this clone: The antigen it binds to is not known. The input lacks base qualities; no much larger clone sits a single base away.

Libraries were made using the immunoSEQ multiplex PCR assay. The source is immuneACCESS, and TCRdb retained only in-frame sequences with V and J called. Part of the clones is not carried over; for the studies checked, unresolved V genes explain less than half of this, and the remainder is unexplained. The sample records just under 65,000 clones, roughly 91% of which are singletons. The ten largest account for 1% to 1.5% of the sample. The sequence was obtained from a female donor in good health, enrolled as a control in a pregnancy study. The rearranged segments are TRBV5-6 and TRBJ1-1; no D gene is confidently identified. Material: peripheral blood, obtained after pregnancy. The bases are TGTGCCAGCAGCTTGGGGGAACAGCTAGCCACTGAAGCTTTCTTT. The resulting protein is CASSLGEQLATEAFF.